This entry describes one TCR beta chain. Measured with immunoSEQ multiplex PCR; TCRdb has only the in-frame clones, and not every one. The sample consists of over 350,000 clones, around nine tenths of them appearing once. These data come from a study of blood T cell repertoires in COVID-19. As for the study in general: Donors in the United States, Italy and Spain gave samples during acute or convalescent COVID-19.

Study members were between about 18 and 95 years old and lived in some 22 US regions. Participants were placed into cohorts based on the clinical history they reported. V lost 2 bases to trimming and J lost 0 bases, with 8 bases between them. The length of the CDR3 is 14 residues. Germline V gene data show CDR1 as GTSNPN and CDR2 as SVGIG (reference sequence). This chain links TRBV30 with TRBJ1-5, with D hard to call. Specimen: PBMCs or T cells enriched from blood (not recorded which). This sequence originates from a woman aged 18-30 years with acute COVID-19. CDR3 DNA: TGTGCCTGGAGTTACGAGTATAGCAATCAGCCCCAGCATTTT. This codes for CAWSYEYSNQPQHF.